Presented here are 8 T cell receptor beta chains from one specimen sequenced in a study of blood T cell repertoires in COVID-19. Profiling relied on immunoSEQ multiplex PCR, and the TCRdb table lists in-frame clones only, not all of them. The sample yields some 240,000 clones, roughly 90% seen once. What was sequenced was peripheral blood. Receptors were obtained from a woman between 55 and 75 years old with COVID-19, enrolled during active disease.

This chain links TRBV19 with TRBJ2-7; the D gene is possibly TRBD2 (7 bases). The CDR3 sequence is 15 residues long. V lost 7 bases and J 2 bases, leaving 18 bases between the germline ends. Germline V gives CDR1 LNHDA, CDR2 SQIVND (reference sequence). DNA of the CDR3: TGTGCCAGTATGGCGGGCGGGGGCTCCCCCTACGAGCAGTACTTC. Protein: CASMAGGGSPYEQYF.

This clone was counted a single time. The chain is built from TRBV19 and TRBJ1-5; D is possibly TRBD1 (5 bases). The CDR3 runs to 14 residues. Germline loops: CDR1 LNHDA, CDR2 SQIVND (reference sequence). Trimming stripped 8 bases from V and 7 bases from J, with 18 bases between. CDR3 DNA: TGTGCCAGTGTTCTCGGAGGCGGGGGGCAGCCCCAGCATTTT. Protein product: CASVLGGGGQPQHF.

The rearrangement uses TRBV5-1 and TRBJ1-2, with TRBD1 as a possible D gene (6 bases). This CDR3 has 14 amino acids. The germline gives CDR1 SGHRS, CDR2 YFSETQ. The ends were cut back, 4 bases at V and 2 bases at J, with 12 bases in the middle. CDR3 bases: TGCGCCAGCAGCGGACAGTCCACAAACTATGGCTACACCTTC. This sequence encodes CASSGQSTNYGYTF.

The V gene is TRBV5-4, the J gene TRBJ1-1, with unresolved D. The V gene's germline CDR1 is SGHNT and CDR2 YYREEE (reference sequence). V was trimmed by 0 bases and J by 4 bases, leaving 13 bases between them. CDR3 size: 15 residues. CDR3 sequence reads: CASSLAGSRATEAFF. The CDR3 region has the DNA TGTGCCAGCAGCTTGGCCGGGAGCCGGGCCACTGAAGCTTTCTTT. The full variable domain, its missing parts supplied by reference TRBV5-4 and TRBJ1-1, is ETGVTQSPTHLIKTRGQQVTLRCSSQSGHNTVSWYQQALGQGPQFIFQYYREEENGRGNFPPRFSGLQFPNYSSELNVNALELDDSALYLCASSLAGSRATEAFFGQGTRLTVV.

The rearrangement links TRBV5-1 to TRBJ1-3; possibly TRBD1 for D (5 bases). Germline CDR1 reads SGHRS; CDR2 reads YFSETQ. This CDR3 has 15 amino acids. The germline V and J ends were trimmed by 4 bases and 1 base, with 12 bases remaining between them. The CDR3 reads CASSPTVFSGNTIYF. CDR3 sequence (DNA): TGCGCCAGCAGCCCGACAGTTTTTTCTGGAAACACCATATATTTT.

V and J are TRBV4-2 and TRBJ1-2, with TRBD1 as a possible D gene (6 bases). CDR3 length equals 14 residues. CDR1 LGHNA and CDR2 YNFKEQ come from the germline V gene. Trimming took 2 bases from V and 2 from J, leaving 9 bases between them. The CDR3 loop is CASSQNRENYGYTF. The DNA for the CDR3 is TGTGCCAGCAGCCAAAACAGGGAGAACTATGGCTACACCTTC.

The rearrangement links TRBV4-2 to TRBJ1-6; 9 nucleotides align to TRBD1. The CDR3 extends over 18 amino acids. Germline assignment: CDR1 LGHNA and CDR2 YNFKEQ. Germline trimming cut 0 bases from V and 7 bases from J; bases unmatched to any gene: 10. CDR3 residues: CASSQDLTGGSSNSPLHF. DNA for the CDR3: TGTGCCAGCAGCCAAGATCTTACAGGGGGCAGTTCAAATTCACCCCTCCACTTT.

V is TRBV6-5 and J is TRBJ1-3; D not resolved. The V end was cut by 11 bases, the J end by 0 bases, with 8 bases between. This CDR3 is 12 amino acids long. Germline loops: CDR1 MNHEY, CDR2 SVGAGI. The CDR3 here is CAGGNSGNTIYF. As DNA, the CDR3 is TGTGCCGGCGGGAACTCTGGAAACACCATATATTTT.